These T cell receptor beta chains were read from a single sample in a study of shared clonotypes between healthy human individuals. Using immunoSEQ multiplex PCR, the repertoire was profiled, and TCRdb retains in-frame clones only, with some absent. The table records about 2 million clones, about 95% of them present only once. Sequencing input: naive CD8+ T cells sorted from blood. These receptors were obtained from a young man in good health. Both conserved end residues are part of each CDR3. A D gene is named only where the DNA matches it firmly. Clone size, where shown, is once, few, many, or a class for clones that have expanded.

>NA|NA|TRBV6-4|TRBJ2-1
CASSPTPLSSYNEQFF
TGTGCCAGCAGTCCGACTCCCTTATCCTCCTACAATGAGCAGTTCTTC
>NA|NA|TRBV4-3|TRBJ2-7
CASSQDLGAGQYEQYF
TGCGCCAGCAGCCAAGATCTCGGAGCGGGACAATACGAGCAGTACTTC
>NA|NA|TRBV9|TRBJ2-5
CASSVGWGRETQYF
TGTGCCAGCAGCGTAGGTTGGGGTCGGGAGACCCAGTACTTC
>NA|NA|TRBV9|TRBJ2-1
CASSVGLGWEYNEQFF
TGTGCCAGCAGCGTAGGGTTAGGGTGGGAGTACAATGAGCAGTTCTTC
>NA|NA|TRBV7-6|TRBJ1-4
CASSLDVGATNEKLFF
TGTGCCAGCAGCTTAGATGTCGGTGCAACTAATGAAAAACTGTTTTTT
>TRBD1|NA|TRBV27|TRBJ1-2
CASSLGQGALSGYTF
TGTGCCAGCAGTCTGGGACAGGGGGCATTGAGTGGCTACACCTTC
>TRBD2|once|TRBV11-2|TRBJ2-1
CASSPEGLAGIEQFF
TGTGCCAGCAGCCCAGAGGGACTAGCGGGTATTGAGCAGTTCTTC
>NA|NA|TRBV6-5|TRBJ1-2
CASSYRGGDYGYTF
TGTGCCAGCAGTTACAGAGGTGGGGACTATGGCTACACCTTC
>TRBD1|NA|TRBV28|TRBJ2-7
CASSFRLGTEQGYF
TGTGCCAGCAGTTTCAGACTCGGGACAGAACAAGGGTACTTC
>NA|NA|TRBV27|TRBJ2-1
CASSFVGAGYGYEQFF
TGTGCCAGCAGTTTTGTTGGGGCGGGGTACGGGTATGAGCAGTTCTTC
>NA|NA|TRBV6-5|TRBJ1-2
CASSYAEGDGYTF
TGTGCCAGCAGTTACGCCGAAGGCGATGGCTACACCTTC
>NA|NA|TRBV2|TRBJ2-1
CASSEDLRDISYNEQFF
TGTGCCAGCAGTGAAGACTTACGGGACATCTCCTACAATGAGCAGTTCTTC
>NA|NA|TRBV27|TRBJ1-1
CASSPTQVGNTEAFF
TGTGCCAGCAGTCCGACCCAGGTTGGGAACACTGAAGCTTTCTTT
>TRBD1|NA|TRBV6-1|TRBJ1-6
CATTGSYSYNSPLHF
TGTGCCACGACAGGGTCTTACTCCTATAATTCACCCCTCCACTTT
>NA|NA|TRBV13|TRBJ2-7
CASSRAGEALYEQYF
TGTGCCAGCAGCAGAGCGGGTGAAGCGCTCTACGAGCAGTACTTC
>NA|NA|TRBV6-5|TRBJ2-7
CASSYAPTSYEQYF
TGTGCCAGCAGTTACGCACCTACCAGCTACGAGCAGTACTTC
>NA|once|TRBV7-7|TRBJ2-7
CASSLGIGHEQYF
TGTGCTAGCAGCTTAGGGATTGGCCACGAGCAGTACTTC
>NA|NA|TRBV13|TRBJ2-7
CASSLTQGHEQYF
TGTGCCAGCAGCTTAACTCAAGGACACGAGCAGTACTTC
>TRBD2|NA|TRBV4-3|TRBJ2-3
CASSQVTGRGTDTQYF
TGCGCCAGCAGCCAAGTTACCGGGAGGGGCACAGATACGCAGTATTTT
>NA|NA|TRBV25-1|TRBJ2-7
CASSDNPSYEQYF
TGTGCCAGCAGTGATAATCCCTCCTACGAGCAGTACTTC
>NA|once|TRBV5-1|TRBJ2-3
CASSLGLGDTQYF
TGCGCCAGCAGCTTGGGGTTGGGAGATACGCAGTATTTT
>NA|NA|TRBV6-5|TRBJ2-7
CASSPGHPYEQYF
TGTGCCAGCAGTCCGGGACACCCTTACGAGCAGTACTTC
>NA|once|TRBV4-1|TRBJ1-1
CASSLGDLVFTEAFF
TGCGCCAGCAGTCTGGGGGACCTAGTGTTCACTGAAGCTTTCTTT
>NA|NA|TRBV7-8|TRBJ1-1
CASSLGIGPEAFF
TGTGCCAGCAGCTTAGGAATAGGGCCTGAAGCTTTCTTT
>TRBD2|NA|TRBV7-3|TRBJ2-3
CASSSSGGAGDTQYF
TGTGCCAGCAGCTCTAGCGGGGGGGCCGGAGATACGCAGTATTTT
>NA|NA|TRBV5-8|TRBJ2-2
CASSLPGVGTGELFF
TGTGCCAGCAGCCTACCGGGAGTCGGCACCGGGGAGCTGTTTTTT
>TRBD1|NA|TRBV19|TRBJ2-7
CASSPPGGGVYEQYF
TGTGCCAGTAGCCCCCCAGGGGGCGGAGTGTACGAGCAGTACTTC
>NA|NA|TRBV7-9|TRBJ2-5
CASSLGDETQYF
TGTGCCAGCAGCTTAGGGGACGAGACCCAGTACTTC